Each of the 9 T cell receptor beta chains below was sequenced from the same sample in a study of T cells in Graves' hyperthyroidism and ophthalmopathy. Authors of the study amplified TCR beta CDR3 regions from RNA transcripts. TCR CDR3 underwent first-round RT-PCR with the HTBI primer set. TCRdb re-analysed the multiplex PCR reads in MiXCR, keeping a single row per CDR3 protein. Among fewer than 900,000 distinct CDR3 sequences listed, roughly a sixth were seen once. Input material: blood. Source of these receptors: a woman aged 45-59 years with Graves' hyperthyroidism that later progressed to Graves' ophthalmopathy.

Points on this clonotype: An end of the junction differs from the germline gene, which may be a read error. The gene calls are TRBV11-3 and TRBJ1-3, with 8 bases fitting TRBD1. The germline CDR1 and CDR2 sequences are SGHNT and YENEEA. This CDR3 has 14 amino acids. CDR3 DNA: TGTGCCAGCAGCTCAGGGGGCTCTGGAAACATCATATATTTT. It yields the protein CASSSGGSGNIIYF. The full variable domain, with the rest looked up from reference TRBV11-3 and TRBJ1-3, is EAGVVQSPRYKIIEKKQPVAFWCNPISGHNTLYWYLQNLGQGPELLIRYENEEAVDDSQLPKDRFSAERLKGVDSTLKIQPAELGDSAVYLCASSSGGSGNIIYFGEGSWLTVV.

The chain is built from TRBV19 and TRBJ1-1, with TRBD1 as a possible D gene (5 bases). V gave up 4 bases and J gave up 1 base, with 19 bases separating them. The CDR3 consists of 17 residues. Germline CDR1 LNHDA, CDR2 SQIVND (reference sequence). The CDR3 sequence is CASSTRGNSIWNTEAFF. The CDR3 nucleotides read TGTGCCAGTAGTACAAGGGGAAATAGTATTTGGAACACTGAAGCTTTCTTT.

This clonotype was detected many times. The rearrangement uses TRBV12-3 or TRBV12-4 and TRBJ1-1; D is possibly TRBD1 (6 bases). The CDR3 totals 13 residues. Trimming took off 6 bases at V and 8 bases at J, with 16 bases between the two ends. Here the CDR3 reads CASRPLTRGEAFF. The CDR3 nucleotides read TGTGCCAGCAGGCCCCTAACCAGGGGAGAAGCTTTCTTT.

The rearrangement uses TRBV7-2 and TRBJ1-6, with TRBD1 matching over 7 bases. This CDR3 has 17 residues. Per germline, CDR1 SGHTA and CDR2 FQGNSA. The ends lost 2 bases at V and 2 bases at J; junction bases unmatched: 6. The CDR3: CASSLNRQGPYNSPLHF. For the CDR3, the DNA is TGTGCCAGCAGCTTAAATCGACAGGGCCCCTATAATTCACCCCTCCACTTT.

This clonotype was recorded at least ten times. This sequence joins TRBV2 and TRBJ2-3; D remains ambiguous. Germline V CDR1 and CDR2: SNHLY, FYNNEI. Trimming left V 3 bases short and J 5 bases short, with 6 bases between. This CDR3 has 12 residues. CDR3 nucleotides: TGTGCCAGCAGTGACGGTTTAGATACGCAGTATTTT. It encodes CASSDGLDTQYF.

The chain recombines TRBV11-2 with TRBJ1-4, with 9 positions matching TRBD1. The trim removed 6 bases at V and 5 bases at J, leaving 4 bases unmatched. The CDR3 has 14 residues. Looked up from germline, CDR1 is SGHAT and CDR2 is FQNNGV. CDR3: CASRAGTGNEKLFF. In DNA, the CDR3 is TGTGCCAGCAGGGCCGGGACAGGGAATGAAAAACTGTTTTTT.

This clonotype has only a few counts. The V gene is TRBV29-1, the J gene TRBJ1-1, with D unclear. The CDR3 runs 13 residues. CDR1 SQVTM and CDR2 ANQGSEA come from the germline V gene. V was clipped by 4 bases and J by 3 bases, with 12 bases between them. The CDR3 region is CSVGAERDTEAFF. Written as DNA, the CDR3 is TGCAGCGTTGGGGCCGAGAGGGACACTGAAGCTTTCTTT.

Many counts were recorded for this clonotype. The chain links TRBV18 to TRBJ2-1, with 7 positions matching TRBD1. Germline values: CDR1 KGHSH, CDR2 LQKENI. This CDR3 spans 13 amino acids. The J segment lost 5 bases and the V segment lost 6 bases, leaving 4 bases of the junction unmatched. CDR3 nucleotides: TGTGCCAGCTCTATTACAGGGGACAATGAGCAGTTCTTC. The encoded protein is CASSITGDNEQFF.

Many counts were recorded for this clonotype. CDR3 DNA sequence: TGTGCCAGCAGCGTATTGGGGGAAAGTACTGAAGCTTTCTTT. Protein: CASSVLGESTEAFF. The chain is built from TRBV9 and TRBJ1-1, with D possibly being TRBD1 (5 bases). Germline loops: CDR1 SGDLS, CDR2 YYNGEE. The CDR3 contains 14 residues. V dropped 1 base and J dropped 5 bases, with 12 bases sitting between them.